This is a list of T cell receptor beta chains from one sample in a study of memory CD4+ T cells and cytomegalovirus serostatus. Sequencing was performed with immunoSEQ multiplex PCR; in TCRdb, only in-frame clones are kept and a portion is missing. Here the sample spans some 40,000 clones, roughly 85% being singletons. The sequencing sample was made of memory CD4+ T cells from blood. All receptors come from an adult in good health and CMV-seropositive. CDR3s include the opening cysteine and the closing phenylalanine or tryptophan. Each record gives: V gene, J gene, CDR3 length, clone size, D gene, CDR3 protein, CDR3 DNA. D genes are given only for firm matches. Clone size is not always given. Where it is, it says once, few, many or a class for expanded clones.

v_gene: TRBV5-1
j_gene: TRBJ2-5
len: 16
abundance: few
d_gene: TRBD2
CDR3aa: CASSLAVAGGQETQYF
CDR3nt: TGCGCCAGCAGCTTGGCTGTAGCGGGGGGACAAGAGACCCAGTACTTC

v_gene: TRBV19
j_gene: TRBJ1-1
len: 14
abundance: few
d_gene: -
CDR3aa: CASSIQMLNTEAFF
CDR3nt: TGTGCCAGTAGTATACAGATGTTGAACACTGAAGCTTTCTTT

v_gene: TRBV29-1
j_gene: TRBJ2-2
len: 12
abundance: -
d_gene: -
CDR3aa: CSVVSGTGELFF
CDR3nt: TGCAGCGTCGTGTCAGGCACCGGGGAGCTGTTTTTT

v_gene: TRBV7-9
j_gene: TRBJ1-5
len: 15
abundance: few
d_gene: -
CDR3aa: CASSLVWVSNQPQHF
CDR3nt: TGTGCCAGCAGCTTAGTTTGGGTTAGCAATCAGCCCCAGCATTTT

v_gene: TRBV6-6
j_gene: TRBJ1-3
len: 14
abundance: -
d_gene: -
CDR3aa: CASSYESSGNTIYF
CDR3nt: TGTGCCAGCAGTTACGAGTCTTCTGGAAACACCATATATTTT

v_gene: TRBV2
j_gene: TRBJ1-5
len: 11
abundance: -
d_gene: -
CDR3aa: CASSLNQPQHF
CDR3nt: TGTGCCAGCAGTCTTAATCAGCCCCAGCATTTT

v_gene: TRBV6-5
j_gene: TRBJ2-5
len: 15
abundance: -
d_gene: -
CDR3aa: CASSRALGGGATQYF
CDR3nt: TGTGCCAGCTCCCGCGCCCTCGGGGGAGGAGCGACCCAGTACTTC

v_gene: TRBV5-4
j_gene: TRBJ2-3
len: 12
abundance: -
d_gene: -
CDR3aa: CASSFGVYTQYF
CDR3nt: TGTGCCAGCAGCTTTGGGGTTTATACGCAGTATTTT

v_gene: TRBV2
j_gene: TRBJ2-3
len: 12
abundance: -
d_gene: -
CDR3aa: CASSPGLTTQYF
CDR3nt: TGTGCCAGCAGTCCCGGACTAACTACGCAGTATTTT

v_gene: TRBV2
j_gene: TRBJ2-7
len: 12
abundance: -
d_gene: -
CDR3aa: CASRGNSYEQYF
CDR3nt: TGTGCCAGTCGGGGAAACTCCTACGAGCAGTACTTC

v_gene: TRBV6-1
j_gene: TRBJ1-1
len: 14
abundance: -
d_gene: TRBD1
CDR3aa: CASSSQGFGTEAFF
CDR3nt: TGTGCCAGCAGTTCACAGGGGTTTGGCACTGAAGCTTTCTTT

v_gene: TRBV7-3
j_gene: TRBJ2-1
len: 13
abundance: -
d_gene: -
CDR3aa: CASSLIQGGEQFF
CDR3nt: TGTGCCAGCAGCTTAATACAGGGTGGTGAGCAGTTCTTC

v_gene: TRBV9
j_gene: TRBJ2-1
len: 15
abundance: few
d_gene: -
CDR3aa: CASSPRQQLYNEQFF
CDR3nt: TGTGCCAGCAGCCCGAGACAGCAACTCTACAATGAGCAGTTCTTC

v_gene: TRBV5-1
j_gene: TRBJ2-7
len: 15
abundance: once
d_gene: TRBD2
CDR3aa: CASREDLAGPYEQYF
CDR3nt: TGCGCCAGCAGGGAGGACCTAGCGGGGCCATACGAGCAGTACTTC

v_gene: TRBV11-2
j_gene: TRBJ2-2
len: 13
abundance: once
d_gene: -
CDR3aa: CASSLAGAGELFF
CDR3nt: TGTGCCAGCAGCTTAGCCGGGGCCGGGGAGCTGTTTTTT

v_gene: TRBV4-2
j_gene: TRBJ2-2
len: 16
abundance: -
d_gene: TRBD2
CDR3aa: CASSHSGTSGGEELFF
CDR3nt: TGTGCCAGCAGCCACTCCGGGACTAGCGGGGGGGAGGAGCTGTTTTTT

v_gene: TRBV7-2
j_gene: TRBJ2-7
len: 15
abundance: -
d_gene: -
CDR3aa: CASSSGGRVEQEQYF
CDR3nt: TGTGCCAGCAGCTCTGGGGGTAGGGTGGAGCAGGAGCAGTACTTC

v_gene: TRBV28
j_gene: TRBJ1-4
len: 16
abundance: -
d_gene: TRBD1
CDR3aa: CASSFSYRGRHEKLFF
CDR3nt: TGTGCCAGCAGTTTCTCTTACAGGGGGCGGCATGAAAAACTGTTTTTT

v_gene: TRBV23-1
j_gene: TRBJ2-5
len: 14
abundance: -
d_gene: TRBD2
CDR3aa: CASSQREEGETQYF
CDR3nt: TGCGCCAGCAGTCAACGGGAGGAAGGAGAGACCCAGTACTTC

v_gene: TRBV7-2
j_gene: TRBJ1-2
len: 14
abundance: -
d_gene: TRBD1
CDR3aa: CASSPGTANYGYTF
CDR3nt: TGTGCCAGCAGCCCCGGGACAGCTAACTATGGCTACACCTTC

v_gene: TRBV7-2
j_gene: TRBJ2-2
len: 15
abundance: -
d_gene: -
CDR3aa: CASSFQLGDTGELFF
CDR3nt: TGTGCCAGCAGCTTTCAACTAGGGGATACCGGGGAGCTGTTTTTT

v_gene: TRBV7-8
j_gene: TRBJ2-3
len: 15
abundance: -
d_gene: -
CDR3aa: CASSDRTAGADTQYF
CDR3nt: TGTGCCAGCAGCGACCGAACAGCCGGGGCAGATACGCAGTATTTT

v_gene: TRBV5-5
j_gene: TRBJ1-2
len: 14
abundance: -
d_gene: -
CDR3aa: CASSLGASNYGYTF
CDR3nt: TGTGCCAGCAGCTTGGGGGCCTCGAACTATGGCTACACCTTC

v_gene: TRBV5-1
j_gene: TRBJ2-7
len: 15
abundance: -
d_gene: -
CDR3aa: CASSGPGTLSYEQYF
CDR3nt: TGCGCCAGCAGCGGGCCCGGGACGCTCTCCTACGAGCAGTACTTC

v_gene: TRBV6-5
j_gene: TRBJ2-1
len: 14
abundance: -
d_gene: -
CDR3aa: CASSYSFLGNEQFF
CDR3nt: TGTGCCAGCAGTTACTCGTTCCTGGGTAATGAGCAGTTCTTC

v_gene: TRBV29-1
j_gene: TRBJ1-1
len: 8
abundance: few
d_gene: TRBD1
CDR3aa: CSAGDRGF
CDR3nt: TGCAGCGCCGGAGACAGGGGGTTT

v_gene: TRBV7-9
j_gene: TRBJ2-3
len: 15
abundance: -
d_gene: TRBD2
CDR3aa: CASRRGLAGADTQYF
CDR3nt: TGTGCCAGCAGGCGTGGACTAGCGGGAGCAGATACGCAGTATTTT

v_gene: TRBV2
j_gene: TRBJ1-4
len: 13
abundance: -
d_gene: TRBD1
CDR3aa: CASRWTGVEKLFF
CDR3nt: TGTGCCAGCAGGTGGACAGGGGTGGAAAAACTGTTTTTT

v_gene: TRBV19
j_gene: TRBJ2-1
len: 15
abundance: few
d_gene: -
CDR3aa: CASSIEGVTYNEQFF
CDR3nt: TGTGCCAGTAGTATAGAGGGGGTAACCTACAATGAGCAGTTCTTC

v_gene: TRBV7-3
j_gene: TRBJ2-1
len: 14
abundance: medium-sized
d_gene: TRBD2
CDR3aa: CASSPRGGAKEQFF
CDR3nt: TGTGCCAGCAGCCCCCGCGGGGGGGCCAAGGAGCAGTTCTTC

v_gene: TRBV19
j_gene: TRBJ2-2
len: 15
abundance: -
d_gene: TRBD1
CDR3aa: CASSRQGARAGELFF
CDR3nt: TGTGCCAGTAGTAGACAGGGGGCGAGGGCCGGGGAGCTGTTTTTT

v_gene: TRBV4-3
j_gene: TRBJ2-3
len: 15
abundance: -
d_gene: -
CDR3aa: CASSRADSRTDTQYF
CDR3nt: TGCGCCAGCAGCCGCGCCGACAGCCGCACAGATACGCAGTATTTT

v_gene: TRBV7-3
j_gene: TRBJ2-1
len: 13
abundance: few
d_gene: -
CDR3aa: CASSLGPWDEQFF
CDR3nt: TGTGCCAGCAGCTTAGGGCCTTGGGATGAGCAGTTCTTC

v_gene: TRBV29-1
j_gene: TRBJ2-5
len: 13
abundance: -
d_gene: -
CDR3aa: CSVVVQYQETQYF
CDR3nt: TGCAGCGTTGTGGTCCAGTACCAAGAGACCCAGTACTTC

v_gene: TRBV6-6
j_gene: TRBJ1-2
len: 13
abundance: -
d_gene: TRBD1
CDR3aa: CASSQTGEGGYTF
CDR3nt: TGTGCCAGCAGTCAGACAGGGGAAGGCGGCTACACCTTC

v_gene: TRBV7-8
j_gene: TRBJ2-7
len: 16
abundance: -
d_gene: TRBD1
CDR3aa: CASSSKAGTGAYEQYF
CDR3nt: TGTGCCAGCAGCTCGAAAGCCGGGACAGGAGCCTACGAGCAGTACTTC

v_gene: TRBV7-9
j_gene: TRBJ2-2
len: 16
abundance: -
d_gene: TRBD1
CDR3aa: CASSSRTGAYTGELFF
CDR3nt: TGTGCCAGCAGCTCGCGGACAGGGGCGTACACCGGGGAGCTGTTTTTT

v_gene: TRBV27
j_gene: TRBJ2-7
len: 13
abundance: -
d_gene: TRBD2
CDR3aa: CASGTSGSGEQYF
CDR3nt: TGTGCCAGCGGCACTAGCGGTTCGGGCGAGCAGTACTTC

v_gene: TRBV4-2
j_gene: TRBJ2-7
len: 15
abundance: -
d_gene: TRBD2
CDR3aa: CASSPEGLQSYEQYF
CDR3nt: TGTGCCAGCAGCCCGGAGGGACTACAATCCTACGAGCAGTACTTC

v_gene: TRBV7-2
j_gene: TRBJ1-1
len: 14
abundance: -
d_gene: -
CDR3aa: CASSSGNRNTEAFF
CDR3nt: TGTGCCAGCAGCTCAGGGAACAGGAACACTGAAGCTTTCTTT

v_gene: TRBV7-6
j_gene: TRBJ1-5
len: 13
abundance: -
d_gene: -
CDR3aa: CASSKTGNQPQHF
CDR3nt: TGTGCCAGCAGCAAAACAGGGAATCAGCCCCAGCATTTT

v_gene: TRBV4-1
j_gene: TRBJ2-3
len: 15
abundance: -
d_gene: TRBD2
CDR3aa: CASSRGLASTDTQYF
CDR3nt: TGCGCCAGCAGCCGAGGACTAGCATCCACAGATACGCAGTATTTT

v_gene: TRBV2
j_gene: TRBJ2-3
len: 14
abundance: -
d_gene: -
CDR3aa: CASSEQVSTDTQYF
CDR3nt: TGTGCCAGCAGTGAACAGGTTAGCACAGATACGCAGTATTTT

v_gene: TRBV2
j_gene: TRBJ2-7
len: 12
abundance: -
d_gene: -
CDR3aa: CASRGGRYEQYF
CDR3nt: TGTGCCAGCAGGGGAGGACGGTACGAGCAGTACTTC

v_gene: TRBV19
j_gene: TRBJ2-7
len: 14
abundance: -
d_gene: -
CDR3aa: CASSINRDSGEQYF
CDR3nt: TGTGCCAGTAGTATAAACAGGGACAGCGGGGAGCAGTACTTC

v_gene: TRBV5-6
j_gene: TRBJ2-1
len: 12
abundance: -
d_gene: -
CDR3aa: CASSFGGGEQFF
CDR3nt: TGTGCCAGCAGCTTTGGAGGGGGTGAGCAGTTCTTC

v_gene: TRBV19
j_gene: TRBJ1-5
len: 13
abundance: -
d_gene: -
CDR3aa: CASNEGGIQPQHF
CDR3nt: TGTGCCAGTAATGAGGGGGGAATTCAGCCCCAGCATTTT

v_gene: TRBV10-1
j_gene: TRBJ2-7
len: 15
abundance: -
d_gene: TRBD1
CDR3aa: CASSSDRVESYEQYF
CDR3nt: TGCGCCAGCAGTTCGGACAGGGTGGAAAGCTACGAGCAGTACTTC

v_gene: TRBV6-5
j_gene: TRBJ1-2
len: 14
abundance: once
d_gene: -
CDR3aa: CASSPPGSLYGYTF
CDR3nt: TGTGCCAGCAGCCCCCCAGGGAGCCTCTATGGCTACACCTTC